Listed here are 9 T cell receptor beta chains from one sample, sequenced in a study of OX40 agonist ivuxolimab in advanced cancers. Produced via immunoSEQ multiplex PCR; TCRdb's table is partial and in-frame only. This repertoire shows 12,000 or so clones, about 75% found once; its top ten account for roughly 31%. The sample here was CD4+ or CD8+ T cells sorted from blood, taken in a trial of the OX40 agonist ivuxolimab. These receptors were taken from an adult with an advanced solid tumor such as melanoma, head and neck, liver or kidney cancer.

Concerning this clone: The junction differs from germline at one of its ends, possibly a read error. This chain joins TRBV13 and TRBJ1-2, with D perhaps matching TRBD1 (6 bases). The CDR3 spans 14 residues. Per germline, CDR1 PRHDT and CDR2 FYEKMQ (reference sequence). The CDR3 region is CASSLGQGTPASPF. The CDR3 nucleotides read TGTGCCAGCAGCTTAGGCCAGGGGACCCCTGCTAGCCCCTTC.

In regard to this clone: A read error likely explains this, since a far larger clone differs by one base. This sample also contains other DNA sequences that code for the same CDR3. The genes are TRBV5-6 and TRBJ2-2; 15 positions match TRBD2. This CDR3 region has 19 residues. Germline CDR1 is SGHDT and CDR2 is YYEEEE. J lost 6 bases, V lost 0 bases, and 9 bases had no gene match. CDR3 protein: CASSLDGLAGGVGSGELFF. The CDR3 nucleotides read TGTGCCAGCAGCTTGGACGGACTAGCGGGAGGGGTGGGATCCGGGGAGCTGTTTTTT.

The chain carries TRBV27 and TRBJ2-2, with D hard to call. The CDR3 has 13 residues. The germline CDR1 and CDR2 sequences are MNHEY and SMNVEV (reference sequence). V lost 8 bases, J lost 6 bases, and 13 bases lay in between. CDR3: CASQKRFPGELFF. As DNA, the CDR3 is TGTGCCAGCCAAAAACGATTCCCCGGGGAGCTGTTTTTT.

By sample fraction, this clone is medium-sized (0.01 to 0.1%). This chain joins TRBV29-1 and TRBJ2-3, with D maybe TRBD1 (6 bases). The CDR3 runs 14 residues. V was trimmed by 7 bases and J by 3 bases, leaving 17 bases between them. CDR1 and CDR2 from the germline V gene are SQVTM and ANQGSEA. This CDR3 is CSGINRVWTDTQYF. The CDR3 coding sequence is TGCAGCGGAATAAACAGGGTTTGGACAGATACGCAGTATTTT.

The chain links TRBV9 to TRBJ2-5; TRBD1 matches 7 bases. V gave up 3 bases and J gave up 3 bases; unmatched junction bases: 5. CDR1 is SGDLS and CDR2 is YYNGEE in the germline V gene. CDR3 length: 14 amino acids. Here the CDR3 reads CASSATQGKETQYF. The CDR3 DNA reads TGTGCCAGCAGCGCGACACAGGGGAAAGAGACCCAGTACTTC.

The chain couples TRBV2 to TRBJ1-3; D is unclear. The germline CDR1 and CDR2 sequences are SNHLY and FYNNEI. There are 14 residues in the CDR3. V lost 0 bases and J lost 12, with 15 bases in between. DNA for the CDR3: TGTGCCAGCAGTGAAGCGGTCACAGCGGTCAGCATATATTTT. It translates to CASSEAVTAVSIYF.

This chain links TRBV5-6 with TRBJ2-7; 10 positions match TRBD2. This CDR3 is built from 14 residues. V shed 2 bases, J shed 3 bases, and the junction held 2 bases outside the gene matches. Germline assignment: CDR1 SGHDT and CDR2 YYEEEE. This chain's CDR3 is CASSLAGGHYEQYF. The CDR3 DNA sequence: TGTGCCAGCAGCTTAGCGGGAGGGCACTACGAGCAGTACTTC.

The sample holds a few counts of this clone. The rearrangement joins TRBV6-5 to TRBJ1-5, with D possibly being TRBD1 (6 bases). This CDR3 region has 14 residues. The V end lost 4 bases, the J end lost 3 bases, and 10 bases lay between the germline ends. Germline-derived CDR1 and CDR2 are MNHEY and SVGAGI. The CDR3 nucleotides are TGTGCCAGCAGTTCGACAGGTAACAATCAGCCCCAGCATTTT. Protein product: CASSSTGNNQPQHF.

V gene TRBV19 combines with J gene TRBJ2-1, with TRBD2 matching over 10 bases. This CDR3 is built from 16 residues. V was clipped by 2 bases and J by 8 bases; unmatched bases: 9. The germline CDR1 and CDR2 sequences are LNHDA and SQIVND (reference sequence). The CDR3 DNA reads TGTGCCAGTAGTATATCTAGCGGGAGTGTTTCATATGAGCAGTTCTTC. The encoded protein is CASSISSGSVSYEQFF.